This T cell receptor beta chain was documented in a study of radiotherapy plus CTLA-4 blockade in lung cancer (dated by TCRdb to 2016 to 2019). About the study as a whole: Among the enrolled patients, about 19% had an objective response, and about 30% reached disease control. Study-level results and caveats: The strongest predictors of response, as reported, were early dynamic changes in blood T cell clones along with a rise in serum interferon-beta after radiation. After treatment with radiotherapy and ipilimumab, TCR clones that originated in tumors expanded in peripheral blood.

Spanning cysteine to phenylalanine, the CDR3 consists of 16 amino acids. The only DNA kept is the CDR3, 48 bases in frame from the first base. The germline V gene provides CDR1 SGHVS and CDR2 FNYEAQ. V loses 1 base of germline sequence and J loses 2 bases, and the interval between the two ends is 9 bases. This clone was counted a single time. The clone's antigen remains unknown. No base-level quality is on record; no much larger clone is a single base apart. The study evaluated CTLA-4 blockade (ipilimumab) given together with focal radiation therapy in patients who had chemo-refractory metastatic non-small-cell lung cancer. Library creation used the immunoSEQ multiplex PCR assay. TCRdb provides this immuneACCESS table in a form limited to in-frame rearrangements. Some clones are lacking; in checked studies, under half of them reflect an unresolved V gene, and why the rest are absent is not known. Counted in this sample were some 110,000 clones; about 77% of them appeared once. The ten biggest clones cover approximately 5% of the sample.

The receptor's source is a human donor with non-small cell lung cancer who had a partial response to radiotherapy plus ipilimumab. The sequence is built from TRBV7-6 and TRBJ2-6; the D segment could be TRBD2, given 7 matching bases. Specimen: peripheral blood, collected from a patient treated with radiotherapy plus ipilimumab. This receptor carries the CDR3 CASSLGGGTGANVLTF. The bases are TGTGCCAGCAGCTTAGGGGGGGGCACTGGGGCCAACGTCCTGACTTTC.